This TCR beta chain was recovered during a study of T cells in localized non-small cell lung cancer. Points from the study as a whole: It was uninvolved adjacent lung that showed the highest T cell clonality, exceeding tumor.

There are 14 residues in the CDR3. The germline V gene encodes CDR1 MNHEY and CDR2 SMNVEV (reference sequence). V gave up 3 bases and J gave up 4 bases, with 12 bases separating them. The assay was immunoSEQ multiplex PCR, and TCRdb's table has in-frame clones only and misses some. The sample shows tens of thousands of clones, roughly nine tenths of them seen only once. To note about this clone: Antigen unknown.

The chain employs TRBV27 and TRBJ1-2; D is unclear. The TCR sequence derives from a male donor older than 55 with stage III squamous cell lung carcinoma. Sequences were derived from peripheral blood, sampled before any cancer treatment. The CDR3 sequence is CASSLTAAGYGYTF. DNA of the CDR3: TGTGCCAGCAGTTTGACCGCGGCGGGCTATGGCTACACCTTC.